Listed here are 19 T cell receptor beta chains from one sample, sequenced in a study of T cells in Graves' hyperthyroidism and ophthalmopathy. Researchers amplified the TCR beta CDR3 regions from RNA transcripts. During a first-round RT-PCR of the TCR CDR3, the HTBI primer set was used. MiXCR was run by TCRdb on the multiplex PCR reads, yielding one entry per CDR3 protein. The sample lists approximately 250,000 distinct CDR3 sequences; about 24% were seen once. Material: blood. These receptors were taken from a middle-aged woman with Graves' ophthalmopathy.

There are many counts of this clonotype. This sequence joins TRBV11-2 and TRBJ1-1; unclear D gene. In germline, CDR1 is SGHAT, CDR2 FQNNGV. This CDR3 contains 14 residues. V lost 3 bases to trimming and J lost 2 bases, with 10 bases between them. CDR3 nucleotides: TGTGCCAGCAGCTTGTTGGCGGGTAACACTGAAGCTTTCTTT. Its protein is CASSLLAGNTEAFF.

A single count supports this clonotype. The CDR3 nucleotides read TGTGCCAGCAGCTTAGTTGGGGGGCGCGAGGAGACCCAGTACTTC. This translates into CASSLVGGREETQYF. The chain recombines TRBV11-2 with TRBJ2-5; D might be TRBD1 or TRBD2, each matching 6 bases. Germline CDR1 and CDR2: SGHAT and FQNNGV. The CDR3 covers 15 residues. Between the trimmed V and J ends, which lost 1 base and 5 bases, there was a span of 14 bases.

This clonotype was found many times. This rearrangement joins TRBV6-1 to TRBJ2-2; 13 bases agree with TRBD2. In germline, CDR1 is MNHNS, CDR2 SASEGT. V shed 11 bases and J 6 bases; nucleotides not matched to a gene: 9. This CDR3 spans 15 amino acids. CDR3 coding DNA: TGTGCCGCAACTAGCGGGAGGGCCGAAGCCGGGGAGCTGTTTTTT. This sequence encodes CAATSGRAEAGELFF.

A note on this clonotype: A junction boundary mismatches the germline segment, possibly from a read error. The V and J genes are TRBV7-2 and TRBJ2-7; TRBD2 matches 7 bases. Germline V gene lookup returns CDR1 SGHTA and CDR2 FQGNSA. The CDR3 has 15 amino acids. CDR3 in amino acids: CASSFGEGLSSEQYF. CDR3 DNA sequence: TGTGCCAGCAGCTTCGGGGAGGGTTTATCCTCCGAGCAGTACTTC.

In this sample, this clonotype turned up many times. This rearrangement joins TRBV6-1 to TRBJ1-3; weak D call: TRBD1 (5 bases). V was pared by 3 bases and J by 4 bases, with 16 bases between. From germline, CDR1 is MNHNS and CDR2 SASEGT. The CDR3 runs 16 residues. CDR3 sequence reads: CASSEKRGTAGNTIYF. In nucleotides, the CDR3 is TGTGCCAGCAGTGAGAAACGGGGGACGGCCGGAAACACCATATATTTT.

This clonotype has ten or more counts. CDR3 sequence reads: CATSSGVPGRGPLHF. The DNA of the CDR3 is TGTGCCACCAGCAGCGGGGTACCGGGGCGCGGACCCCTCCACTTT. The V gene is TRBV15, the J gene TRBJ1-6; D may be TRBD1 (5 bases). The V gene's germline CDR1 is LNHNV and CDR2 YYDKDF (reference sequence). The CDR3 spans 15 residues. Trimming pared 3 bases from V and 12 bases from J, leaving 18 bases between.

At least ten counts were recorded for this clonotype. The chain links TRBV9 to TRBJ2-7; no definite D call. V was pared by 0 bases and J by 2 bases, with 9 bases between. This CDR3 is built from 14 residues. The germline CDR1 and CDR2 sequences are SGDLS and YYNGEE. The CDR3, as DNA: TGTGCCAGCAGCGTAGCGTCAGCTACCTACGAGCAGTACTTC. This translates into CASSVASATYEQYF.

In this sample, this clonotype turned up many times. The chain links TRBV12-3 or TRBV12-4 to TRBJ2-5; 11 bases match TRBD1. J lost 4 bases, V lost 0 bases, and 1 base had no gene match. This CDR3 contains 15 residues. CDR3 in amino acids: CASSLAGQGAETQYF. Here the CDR3 DNA reads TGTGCCAGCAGTTTAGCCGGACAGGGGGCAGAGACCCAGTACTTC.

The chain joins TRBV6-2 or TRBV6-3 to TRBJ1-1; D remains ambiguous. The germline V and J ends were trimmed by 6 bases and 0 bases, with 14 bases remaining between them. The CDR3 runs 15 residues. Germline V gives CDR1 MNHEY, CDR2 SVGEGT. CDR3 residues: CASSPPHGLNTEAFF. DNA for the CDR3: TGTGCCAGCAGCCCCCCCCACGGATTGAACACTGAAGCTTTCTTT.

Ten or more counts support this clonotype. V gene TRBV2 combines with J gene TRBJ2-7; no firm D call. The CDR3 consists of 12 residues. Germline V lookup: CDR1 SNHLY, CDR2 FYNNEI. V lost 3 bases and J lost 0, with 3 bases in between. CDR3: CASSDHSYEQYF. The CDR3, as DNA: TGTGCCAGCAGTGACCACTCCTACGAGCAGTACTTC.

This clonotype was detected ten times or more. The chain has TRBV19 and TRBJ2-7; TRBD1 matches 7 bases. Germline assignment: CDR1 LNHDA and CDR2 SQIVND (reference sequence). V shed 4 bases, J shed 6 bases, and the junction held 6 bases outside the gene matches. This CDR3 is built from 13 residues. The CDR3 nucleotides read TGTGCCAGTAGTACCTATAACAGGGGCGAGCAGTACTTC. The encoded protein is CASSTYNRGEQYF.

This clonotype was detected many times. The chain recombines TRBV19 with TRBJ2-5, with D possibly matching TRBD2 (6 bases). The CDR3 has 14 amino acids. The germline V gene has CDR1 LNHDA and CDR2 SQIVND (reference sequence). V was clipped by 2 bases and J by 4 bases, with 11 bases between them. The CDR3 region is CASSIQGGVETQYF. The CDR3 nucleotides read TGTGCCAGTAGTATACAGGGCGGGGTAGAGACCCAGTACTTC.

The chain uses TRBV24-1 and TRBJ1-2, with TRBD1 matching over 12 bases. This CDR3 comprises 16 residues. The V gene's germline CDR1 is KGHDR and CDR2 SFDVKD. V lost 4 bases to trimming and J lost 5 bases; unmatched junction nucleotides: 7. CDR3 DNA sequence: TGTGCCACCAGTGAACCCGGGACAGGGGGCGCGTATGGCTACACCTTC. It codes for CATSEPGTGGAYGYTF.

Many counts were recorded for this clonotype. V usage is TRBV2 and J usage is TRBJ2-7; tentatively, D is TRBD2 (7 bases). The CDR3 covers 12 residues. Trimming took 7 bases from V and 4 from J, leaving 11 bases between them. Germline V lookup: CDR1 SNHLY, CDR2 FYNNEI. As DNA, the CDR3 is TGTGCCAGCAACGGGGGGCCTTACGAGCAGTACTTC. Its translation is CASNGGPYEQYF.

This clonotype was observed many times. V usage is TRBV15 and J usage is TRBJ1-5; D remains unclear. The CDR3 has 14 residues. Germline CDR1 LNHNV, CDR2 YYDKDF (reference sequence). Trimming pared 7 bases from V and 1 base from J, leaving 11 bases between. The CDR3 sequence is CATTRLGSNQPQHF. The CDR3 coding sequence is TGTGCCACCACCCGTCTGGGGAGCAATCAGCCCCAGCATTTT.

Ten or more counts support this clonotype. The chain joins TRBV5-1 to TRBJ2-7; D remains unclear. V lost 9 bases and J lost 0, with 16 bases in between. CDR3 size: 14 residues. Germline V gene data show CDR1 as SGHRS and CDR2 as YFSETQ. The CDR3 bases are TGCGCCACAAGGACGGAATACCTCTCCTACGAGCAGTACTTC. It specifies CATRTEYLSYEQYF.

Only a few counts were recorded for this clonotype. The chain recombines TRBV11-1 with TRBJ2-2; 9 positions agree with TRBD2. This CDR3 is built from 16 residues. Trimming took 5 bases from V and 4 from J; bases not matched to a gene: 8. The germline CDR1 and CDR2 sequences are SGHAT and FQDESV (reference sequence). Here the CDR3 reads CASSPQREAPTGELFF. CDR3 nucleotide sequence: TGTGCCAGCAGCCCCCAGCGGGAGGCCCCCACCGGGGAGCTGTTTTTT.

V and J are TRBV2 and TRBJ2-2, with unresolved D. Germline values: CDR1 SNHLY, CDR2 FYNNEI. With 5 bases removed from V and 6 bases from J, the gap between germline ends came to 10 bases. There are 13 residues in the CDR3. The CDR3 DNA reads TGTGCCAGCAGTCCCCCGGGCCCCGGGGAGCTGTTTTTT. Protein sequence: CASSPPGPGELFF.

There are many counts of this clonotype. The chain has TRBV4-1 and TRBJ2-4, with D possibly being TRBD2 (5 bases). Per the germline V gene, CDR1 is MGHRA and CDR2 is YSYEKL. V lost 1 base, J lost 3 bases, and 16 bases lay in between. CDR3 size: 17 residues. The CDR3 is CASSQASGRRDKNIQYF. The DNA for the CDR3 is TGCGCCAGCAGCCAAGCTAGTGGGAGACGCGACAAAAACATTCAGTACTTC.